A single sample gave rise to the 19 T cell receptor beta chains below, sequenced in a study of T cells in Graves' hyperthyroidism and ophthalmopathy (dated by TCRdb to the late 2010s). The library was made by multiplex PCR. For sequencing, an Illumina HiSeq 2000 was employed. The TCR beta CDR3 regions were amplified from the RNA transcripts. A first-round RT-PCR of the TCR CDR3 used the HTBI primer set with the Qiagen OneStep RT-PCR kit. TCRdb reprocessed the public reads (quality trimming at Q25 with fastp, clone calling with MiXCR) and kept in-frame beta chains. Identical CDR3 protein sequences are pooled into one entry, listed with their most common genes and DNA. The sample data list hundreds of thousands of distinct CDR3 sequences, and approximately 15% of these were observed just once. The biggest ten clones account for roughly a tenth of the sample. The sample taken for sequencing was blood. Receptor source: a young woman with Graves' hyperthyroidism.

This clonotype appeared many times. In DNA form, the CDR3 reads TGTGCCAGCAGTTATCGGACTAGCCTATACCAAGAGACCCAGTACTTC. Translating gives CASSYRTSLYQETQYF. The chain employs TRBV6-5 and TRBJ2-5, with 8 bases that match TRBD2. This CDR3 spans 16 amino acids. With 3 bases clipped from V and 0 bases from J, the junction kept 6 bases outside the gene matches. Germline V gives CDR1 MNHEY, CDR2 SVGAGI.

This clonotype was seen ten or more times. This chain joins TRBV11-2 and TRBJ2-7, with D possibly called TRBD1 or TRBD2 (5 bases each). The ends were cut back, 4 bases at V and 7 bases at J, with 14 bases in the middle. The germline V gene has CDR1 SGHAT and CDR2 FQNNGV. The CDR3 is 13 residues long. The CDR3 protein is CASSSGAPWEQYF. The CDR3 DNA reads as TGTGCCAGCAGCTCCGGGGCCCCTTGGGAGCAGTACTTC. Full variable domain (remainder filled in from reference TRBV11-2 and TRBJ2-7): EAGVAQSPRYKIIEKRQSVAFWCNPISGHATLYWYQQILGQGPKLLIQFQNNGVVDDSQLPKDRFSAERLKGVDSTLKIQPAKLEDSAVYLCASSSGAPWEQYFGPGTRLTVT.

This clonotype was found many times. The chain links TRBV7-9 to TRBJ2-2; 7 nucleotides line up with TRBD1. Germline-derived CDR1 and CDR2 are SEHNR and FQNEAQ (reference sequence). V was clipped by 1 base and J by 1 base; unmatched bases: 12. This CDR3 has 19 amino acids. This CDR3 reads CASSLEGTAPSGNTGELFF. DNA of the CDR3: TGTGCCAGCAGCTTAGAAGGGACAGCTCCATCTGGGAACACCGGGGAGCTGTTTTTT.

The chain uses TRBV28 and TRBJ2-7; 12 nucleotides match TRBD2. Germline V CDR1 and CDR2: MDHEN, SYDVKM. The CDR3 covers 16 residues. Trimming removed 4 bases from V and 1 base from J; junction bases left unmatched: 5. The CDR3: CASSSWTSGKSYEQYF. As DNA, the CDR3 is TGTGCCAGCAGTTCCTGGACTAGCGGGAAATCCTACGAGCAGTACTTC.

Ten or more counts support this clonotype. The chain joins TRBV3-1 to TRBJ2-7, with TRBD1 matching 7 bases. Germline-derived CDR1 and CDR2 are LGHDT and YNNKEL (reference sequence). J gave up 6 bases and V 4 bases, and 12 bases lay outside the gene matches. The CDR3 spans 15 residues. CDR3 coding DNA: TGTGCCAGCAGCCTCGAACCTCACAGGGGTGGCGAGCAGTACTTC. This gives the protein CASSLEPHRGGEQYF.

This clonotype was seen only a few times. The chain employs TRBV4-3 and TRBJ2-7; 8 bases match TRBD2. V was pared by 1 base and J by 6 bases, with 11 bases of the junction left unmatched. The CDR3 is 16 residues long. From germline, CDR1 is LGHNA and CDR2 YSLEER. The DNA for the CDR3 is TGCGCCAGCAGCCAAGCCCTAACGGGAGGGCCCGGCGAGCAGTACTTC. Residues: CASSQALTGGPGEQYF.

This CDR3 is CASSPPVRRDQETQYF. CDR3 coding DNA: TGTGCCAGCTCACCACCGGTCAGGAGAGATCAAGAGACCCAGTACTTC. V is TRBV18 and J is TRBJ2-5; D gene ambiguous. Per the germline V gene, CDR1 is KGHSH and CDR2 is LQKENI. The CDR3 extends over 16 amino acids. V shed 0 bases and J shed 2 bases, with 13 bases lying between them.

The chain employs TRBV7-2 and TRBJ2-1; D is unresolved. Per germline, CDR1 SGHTA and CDR2 FQGNSA. Between the trimmed V and J ends, which lost 2 bases and 5 bases, there was a span of 7 bases. The CDR3 contains 13 residues. The chain's CDR3 is CASSLRPDNEQFF. The CDR3 bases are TGTGCCAGCAGCTTACGTCCTGACAATGAGCAGTTCTTC.

At least ten counts were recorded for this clonotype. The rearrangement uses TRBV7-8 and TRBJ2-7, with D possibly being TRBD2 (6 bases). The length of the CDR3 is 15 residues. Looked up from germline, CDR1 is SGHVS and CDR2 is FQNEAQ. V was trimmed by 0 bases and J by 0 bases, leaving 9 bases between them. The chain's CDR3 is CASSLARDSSYEQYF. Written as DNA, the CDR3 is TGTGCCAGCAGCTTAGCCCGGGACTCCTCCTACGAGCAGTACTTC. The variable domain in full, with the rest retrieved from reference TRBV7-8 and TRBJ2-7, is GAGVSQSPRYKVAKRGQDVALRCDPISGHVSLFWYQQALGQGPEFLTYFQNEAQLDKSGLPSDRFFAERPEGSVSTLKIQRTQQEDSAVYLCASSLARDSSYEQYFGPGTRLTVT.

This clonotype appeared a few times. The chain employs TRBV29-1 and TRBJ2-7; TRBD1 or TRBD2 may be the D gene (5 bases each). This CDR3 is 12 amino acids long. V was cut by 3 bases and J by 3 bases, with 9 bases left in between. Germline CDR1 reads SQVTM; CDR2 reads ANQGSEA. The CDR3 region has the DNA TGCAGCGTTGAGGGTGGGGGCTACGAGCAGTACTTC. Encoded protein: CSVEGGGYEQYF.

This clonotype was recorded at least ten times. The chain couples TRBV11-3 to TRBJ2-3; 9 bases are shared with TRBD2. Germline-derived CDR1 and CDR2 are SGHNT and YENEEA. The CDR3 length is 15 residues. J gave up 4 bases and V 1 base, and 3 bases lay outside the gene matches. CDR3 in DNA: TGTGCCAGCAGCTTAGGCGGGAGGGACGCAGATACGCAGTATTTT. Amino acids: CASSLGGRDADTQYF.

This chain connects TRBV3-1 to TRBJ2-7; D gene uncertain. This CDR3 contains 14 residues. V was pared by 4 bases and J by 6 bases, with 16 bases between. CDR1 is LGHDT and CDR2 is YNNKEL in the germline V gene (reference sequence). The CDR3 bases are TGTGCCAGCAGCCCACGGGCCCTCCCTGTCGAGCAGTACTTC. Translating it yields CASSPRALPVEQYF.

This clonotype was observed many times. Here the CDR3 reads CASSLEGDPGELFF. For the CDR3, the DNA is TGTGCCAGCAGCCTTGAGGGAGACCCCGGGGAGCTGTTTTTT. The chain recombines TRBV7-6 with TRBJ2-2; D might be TRBD2 (5 bases). The CDR3 sequence is 14 residues long. The germline V gene encodes CDR1 SGHVS and CDR2 FNYEAQ. The germline V and J ends were trimmed by 5 bases and 6 bases, with 13 bases remaining between them.

This clonotype was recorded at least ten times. This sequence joins TRBV2 and TRBJ2-5; no firm D call. V was cut by 6 bases and J by 2 bases, with 10 bases left in between. The CDR3 consists of 13 residues. Germline-derived CDR1 and CDR2 are SNHLY and FYNNEI. The DNA of the CDR3 is TGTGCCAGCAGCTTTTCTGAGCAAGAGACCCAGTACTTC. Its translation: CASSFSEQETQYF.

The chain uses TRBV29-1 and TRBJ2-5; D may be TRBD1 (5 bases). V was shortened by 4 bases and J by 0 bases, with 9 bases between the two germline ends. CDR3 size: 13 residues. The germline V gene encodes CDR1 SQVTM and CDR2 ANQGSEA. In DNA form, the CDR3 reads TGCAGCGTTGTGACAGAAAACCAAGAGACCCAGTACTTC. Translation: CSVVTENQETQYF.

In its sample, this clonotype was seen a few times. In DNA form, the CDR3 reads TGTGCCAGCAGGCCGCAGGGGAGGACCGGGGAGCTGTTTTTT. It specifies CASRPQGRTGELFF. The chain couples TRBV2 to TRBJ2-2; D could derive from TRBD1 or TRBD2 (6 bases each). The ends were cut back, 6 bases at V and 5 bases at J, with 13 bases in the middle. The length of the CDR3 is 14 residues. CDR1 is SNHLY and CDR2 is FYNNEI in the germline V gene.

This clonotype came up many times. CDR3 loop: CASSLPSNSYEQYF. The CDR3 coding sequence is TGCGCCAGCAGCTTGCCCAGTAACTCCTACGAGCAGTACTTC. The V and J genes are TRBV5-1 and TRBJ2-7; D remains unclear. The CDR3 spans 14 residues. V gave up 1 base and J gave up 0 bases, with 8 bases separating them. The germline V gene encodes CDR1 SGHRS and CDR2 YFSETQ.

V usage is TRBV6-1 and J usage is TRBJ1-2; 9 bases are a match to TRBD1. Per germline, CDR1 MNHNS and CDR2 SASEGT. Losses at the gene ends were 6 bases for V and 8 bases for J; bases not matched to a gene: 7. The CDR3 spans 13 residues. This CDR3 reads CASRRTGDNGYTF. The CDR3 DNA reads as TGTGCCAGCAGGCGGACAGGGGATAACGGCTACACCTTC.

This clonotype has more than one count but fewer than ten. The chain carries TRBV7-3 and TRBJ2-2, with TRBD1 as a possible D gene (6 bases). Germline V gene data show CDR1 as SGHTA and CDR2 as FQGTGA. The ends were cut back, 0 bases at V and 7 bases at J, with 18 bases in the middle. This CDR3 region has 17 residues. CDR3 protein: CASSLTRDTARGGELFF. The CDR3 DNA reads TGTGCCAGCAGCTTAACCCGGGACACCGCCCGGGGCGGGGAGCTGTTTTTT.